This is a list of T cell receptor beta chains from one sample in a study of graft-versus-host responses after intestinal transplantation. TCRdb's copy holds only in-frame clones and misses some; the assay was immunoSEQ multiplex PCR. The profile shows about 150,000 clones, about nine tenths of them singletons. Their target antigens are unknown. The sample was unstimulated CD4+ T cells sorted from spleen or lymph node cells, taken before intestinal transplant. These receptors originate from a human donor who received an intestinal transplant. Each CDR3 is given with its conserved first and last residue. The order of the fields is V gene, D gene, J gene, clone size, CDR3 DNA, CDR3 protein. D genes are given only for firm matches. Clone size appears in some rows only: once, few, many, or a class for an expanded clone.

>TRBV7-9|TRBD1|TRBJ1-2|.
TGTGCCAGCAGCCCCGGGACAGGGAGGTATGGCTACACCTTC
CASSPGTGRYGYTF
>TRBV5-1|.|TRBJ1-5|.
TGCGCCAGCAGCTTACAACAGGGTGACCAGCCCCAGCATTTT
CASSLQQGDQPQHF
>TRBV7-9|TRBD1|TRBJ1-5|.
TGTGCCAGCAGCTTTGGGACAGGGCGAGGTGGCAATCAGCCCCAGCATTTT
CASSFGTGRGGNQPQHF
>TRBV14|.|TRBJ1-2|.
TGTGCCAGCAGCCAAGGGAGGGGCTACACCTTC
CASSQGRGYTF
>TRBV5-4|.|TRBJ1-2|.
TGTGCCAGCAGAAGGGTCGGGTCCCGGGACTATGGCTACACCTTC
CASRRVGSRDYGYTF
>TRBV27|.|TRBJ2-5|.
TGTGCCAGCAGTTACGGACGGGGGCAAGAGACCCAGTACTTC
CASSYGRGQETQYF
>TRBV14|.|TRBJ2-4|.
TGTGCCAGCAGCCAAGAAGGGGGGGACCTAGCCAAAAACATTCAGTACTTC
CASSQEGGDLAKNIQYF
>TRBV29-1|.|TRBJ1-1|.
TGCAGCGGGGAACAGGGATCGAACACTGAAGCTTTCTTT
CSGEQGSNTEAFF
>TRBV11-2|TRBD1|TRBJ2-2|.
TGTGCCAGCAGCATACAGGGGGCGCTGGTTCCGGGGGAGCTGTTTTTT
CASSIQGALVPGELFF
>TRBV4-2|.|TRBJ2-7|.
TGTGCCAGCAGCCAAGAGCCAGGGGTCTACGAGCAGTACTTC
CASSQEPGVYEQYF
>TRBV5-6|.|TRBJ2-7|.
TGTGCCAGCAGCTTGCGTGGAGGGGGGCCCTACGAGCAGTACTTC
CASSLRGGGPYEQYF
>TRBV7-2|.|TRBJ2-1|.
TGTGCCAGCAGCTTAGTGCTCTACAATGAGCAGTTCTTC
CASSLVLYNEQFF
>TRBV5-1|TRBD2|TRBJ2-5|once
TGCGCCAGCAGCGAAGGGAGGGGTCCTCAAGAGACCCAGTACTTC
CASSEGRGPQETQYF
>TRBV9|.|TRBJ1-4|.
TGTGCCAGCAGCGTAGAGGCCTGGGAGAATGAAAAACTGTTTTTT
CASSVEAWENEKLFF
>TRBV6-5|.|TRBJ1-3|.
TGTGCCAGCAGCACAGGGTTCGGAAACACCATATATTTT
CASSTGFGNTIYF
>TRBV28|.|TRBJ2-7|.
TGTGCCAGCAGGGGGGGGACACAAGCCTACGAGCAGTACTTC
CASRGGTQAYEQYF
>TRBV9|.|TRBJ2-4|.
TGTGCCAGCAGCGTAGGTGGCAGTCTAGCCAAAAACATTCAGTACTTC
CASSVGGSLAKNIQYF
>TRBV5-5|.|TRBJ1-2|.
TGTGCCAGCAGCTTGGCCACCTATGGCTACACCTTC
CASSLATYGYTF
>TRBV7-2|.|TRBJ1-1|.
TGTGCCAGCAGCCCCAGGGGCCTGAACACTGAAGCTTTCTTT
CASSPRGLNTEAFF
>TRBV30|.|TRBJ2-7|.
TGTGCCTGGAGTCAGACAGCTGGGTCCGAGCAGTACTTC
CAWSQTAGSEQYF
>TRBV5-1|.|TRBJ1-1|once
TGCGCCAGCAGCTTGGTTCTCATGAACACTGAAGCTTTCTTT
CASSLVLMNTEAFF
>TRBV30|.|TRBJ1-2|few
TGTGCCTGGAGTCAGGTCTTAGGGTCTACTAGCTATGGCTACACCTTC
CAWSQVLGSTSYGYTF
>TRBV30|.|TRBJ2-7|.
TGTGCCTGGAGTGTAACGCCCGCCGTCGAGCAGTACTTC
CAWSVTPAVEQYF
>TRBV6-1|.|TRBJ1-1|.
TGTGCCAGCATCGCCCAGGGGAACACTGAAGCTTTCTTT
CASIAQGNTEAFF
>TRBV30|TRBD2|TRBJ2-5|.
TGTGCTGGAGGAGCACTAGCGGGATCCGAGACCCAGTACTTC
CAGGALAGSETQYF
>TRBV5-1|.|TRBJ1-3|.
TGCGCCAGCAGCTTTAGCGGGCCCACTGGAAACACCATATATTTT
CASSFSGPTGNTIYF
>TRBV19|.|TRBJ1-5|.
TGTGCCAGTAGTAAACGTCGGACCCGCGGCAATCAGCCCCAGCATTTT
CASSKRRTRGNQPQHF
>TRBV14|.|TRBJ2-1|.
TGTGCCAGCAGCCAAGACGTCGGGAGAGGCTCCTACAATGAGCAGTTCTTC
CASSQDVGRGSYNEQFF